These 25 T cell receptor beta chains share one sample of origin, sequenced in a study of cytomegalovirus exposure and HLA in healthy donors (dated by TCRdb to 2016 to 2017). Receptors were amplified or captured by the immunoSEQ multiplex PCR assay. The multiplex PCR relied on a mix of 60 forward primers for TCR Vbeta segments and 13 reverse primers for TCR Jbeta segments. TCRdb obtained this table from immuneACCESS and retained in-frame rearrangements with V and J assigned. These tables miss some clones; where compared with another copy, unresolved V genes account for less than half of the shortfall, and the remainder is unexplained. Here the sample has some 120,000 clones; roughly four fifths occur a single time. About 11% of the sample is taken by the ten largest. Sequenced material: PBMCs. The receptors derive from a male donor in good health and CMV-seropositive.

The chain joins TRBV10-3 to TRBJ1-5; D gene unclear. Between the trimmed V and J ends, which lost 6 bases and 0 bases, there was a span of 6 bases. The length of the CDR3 is 13 residues. Per the germline V gene, CDR1 is ENHRY and CDR2 is SYGVKD. The CDR3 DNA sequence: TGTGCCATCAGCCTTAATAGCAATCAGCCCCAGCATTTT. It encodes CAISLNSNQPQHF.

The V call is TRBV6-1, the J call TRBJ1-2; D possibly corresponds to TRBD1 (5 bases). This CDR3 comprises 13 residues. Germline CDR1 is MNHNS and CDR2 is SASEGT. Trimming stripped 6 bases from V and 4 bases from J, with 12 bases between. The CDR3 reads CASRGDLIYGYTF. The CDR3 nucleotides read TGTGCCAGCAGGGGGGACTTAATCTATGGCTACACCTTC.

J is TRBJ2-7 and V is TRBV19, with TRBD1 identical over 7 bases. Germline CDR1 reads LNHDA; CDR2 reads SQIVND (reference sequence). The CDR3 length is 13 residues. The ends lost 5 bases at V and 3 bases at J; junction bases unmatched: 4. This chain's CDR3 is CASSVQGDYEQYF. The CDR3 DNA reads TGTGCCAGTAGTGTTCAGGGGGACTACGAGCAGTACTTC.

The chain uses TRBV5-1 and TRBJ2-1; no clear D. V lost 4 bases to trimming and J lost 10 bases, with 9 bases between them. This CDR3 has 11 amino acids. Per the germline V gene, CDR1 is SGHRS and CDR2 is YFSETQ. CDR3 sequence (DNA): TGCGCCAGCAGCCGCACTGAAGAGCAGTTCTTC. Translated: CASSRTEEQFF.

The CDR3 bases are TGTGCCAGCAGATCGCAGCTCGGGGAGACCCAGTACTTC. As protein: CASRSQLGETQYF. The rearrangement uses TRBV7-2 and TRBJ2-5; D gene ambiguous. The CDR3 contains 13 residues. V was cut by 6 bases and J by 5 bases, with 13 bases left in between. The germline V gene has CDR1 SGHTA and CDR2 FQGNSA. The full variable domain, its missing parts supplied by reference TRBV7-2 and TRBJ2-5, is GAGVSQSPSNKVTEKGKDVELRCDPISGHTALYWYRQSLGQGLEFLIYFQGNSAPDKSGLPSDRFSAERTGGSVSTLTIQRTQQEDSAVYLCASRSQLGETQYFGPGTRLLVL.

V and J are TRBV27 and TRBJ2-1; D is undetermined. With 4 bases removed from V and 0 bases from J, the gap between germline ends came to 10 bases. Germline lookup yields CDR1 MNHEY and CDR2 SMNVEV (reference sequence). The CDR3 has 15 amino acids. The CDR3 protein is CASSWRGVSYNEQFF. The CDR3 DNA sequence: TGTGCCAGCAGTTGGCGAGGTGTCTCCTACAATGAGCAGTTCTTC.

Only a few counts were recorded for this clone. This chain uses TRBV5-1 with TRBJ2-5; TRBD2 matches 10 bases. The CDR3 has 14 residues. From germline, CDR1 is SGHRS and CDR2 YFSETQ. The trim removed 0 bases at V and 4 bases at J, leaving 0 bases unmatched. The CDR3 DNA is TGCGCCAGCAGCTTGGGACTAGCGGGAGAGACCCAGTACTTC. Protein: CASSLGLAGETQYF.

The chain carries TRBV27 and TRBJ1-5; D remains ambiguous. Germline CDR1 MNHEY, CDR2 SMNVEV (reference sequence). The CDR3 contains 12 residues. V lost 8 bases and J lost 6, with 11 bases in between. Here the CDR3 reads CASAGSGQPQHF. The CDR3 nucleotides are TGTGCCAGCGCGGGGTCGGGTCAGCCCCAGCATTTT.

The chain couples TRBV6-5 to TRBJ2-1, with 9 bases that match TRBD1. Per the germline V gene, CDR1 is MNHEY and CDR2 is SVGAGI. The ends lost 6 bases at V and 7 bases at J; junction bases unmatched: 4. CDR3 length equals 13 residues. As DNA, the CDR3 is TGTGCCAGCAGCCCCGGGACAGGGAATGAGCAGTTCTTC. Protein sequence: CASSPGTGNEQFF.

The chain links TRBV19 to TRBJ2-1; 8 nucleotides align to TRBD1. CDR1 and CDR2 (germline): LNHDA, SQIVND (reference sequence). The junction had 2 bases not matched to a gene; V was cut back by 3 bases and J by 4 bases. The CDR3 contains 14 residues. In DNA, the CDR3 is TGTGCCAGTAGTATGACAGGGGATTACAATGAGCAGTTCTTC. Translation: CASSMTGDYNEQFF. Full variable domain (missing parts from reference TRBV19 and TRBJ2-1): DGGITQSPKYLFRKEGQNVTLSCEQNLNHDAMYWYRQDPGQGLRLIYYSQIVNDFQKGDIAEGYSVSREKKESFPLTVTSAQKNPTAFYLCASSMTGDYNEQFFGPGTRLTVL.

The table lists this clone with a count of one. The rearrangement uses TRBV27 and TRBJ1-1; no firm D call. The CDR3 totals 18 residues. The germline CDR1 and CDR2 sequences are MNHEY and SMNVEV (reference sequence). Trimming removed 8 bases from V and 2 bases from J, with 27 bases in between. The CDR3 nucleotides are TGTGCCAGCTATTCGGGCCCCGGGTCTGGAGGTCCCAACACTGAAGCTTTCTTT. As protein: CASYSGPGSGGPNTEAFF.

The chain joins TRBV5-4 to TRBJ2-5; 7 bases align to TRBD1. The CDR3 sequence is 13 residues long. The germline CDR1 and CDR2 sequences are SGHNT and YYREEE (reference sequence). V lost 4 bases to trimming and J lost 5 bases; unmatched junction nucleotides: 5. The CDR3 here is CASSVGQAETQYF. CDR3 nucleotides: TGTGCCAGCAGCGTCGGACAGGCTGAGACCCAGTACTTC.

This rearrangement joins TRBV27 to TRBJ2-1; possible D gene TRBD2, 5 bases. This CDR3 has 17 amino acids. Germline V lookup: CDR1 MNHEY, CDR2 SMNVEV (reference sequence). The V end was cut by 5 bases, the J end by 5 bases, with 22 bases between. The CDR3 region is CASSISKAVPNHNEQFF. The CDR3 region has the DNA TGTGCCAGCAGTATTTCGAAAGCGGTCCCGAACCACAATGAGCAGTTCTTC.

The CDR3 reads CASRLGTGLGQPQHF. CDR3 nucleotides: TGTGCCAGCAGACTTGGGACAGGCCTAGGTCAGCCCCAGCATTTT. The chain joins TRBV6-5 to TRBJ1-5, with 8 bases lining up with TRBD1. The CDR3 length is 15 residues. Germline V gene sequence: CDR1 MNHEY, CDR2 SVGAGI. After removal of 6 bases from V and 6 bases from J, the junction contained 10 bases not matched to a gene.

This chain connects TRBV4-3 to TRBJ1-1, with 8 bases fitting TRBD1. The V and J ends lost 1 base and 3 bases, in that order; junction bases with no gene match: 4. The CDR3 has 15 residues. From germline, CDR1 is LGHNA and CDR2 YSLEER. CDR3 sequence: CASSQAGGRDTEAFF. The CDR3 coding sequence is TGCGCCAGCAGCCAAGCAGGGGGCAGGGACACTGAAGCTTTCTTT.

A single count supports this clone. The chain couples TRBV28 to TRBJ1-6; 7 nucleotides line up with TRBD1. Trimming took 2 bases from V and 10 from J; bases not matched to a gene: 8. The V gene's germline CDR1 is MDHEN and CDR2 SYDVKM. The CDR3 consists of 15 residues. The CDR3 is CASSLPRGGASPLHF. The CDR3 nucleotides are TGTGCCAGCAGTTTACCCCGAGGGGGCGCCTCACCCCTCCACTTT.

This rearrangement joins TRBV5-1 to TRBJ2-5; D unclear. TRBJ2-7 matches the DNA end more closely, so the J call is doubtful. The CDR3 consists of 14 residues. Germline CDR1 reads SGHRS; CDR2 reads YFSETQ. For the CDR3, the DNA is TGCGCCAGCAGCCAAACCTCACATGACTACGAGCAGTACTTC. It yields the protein CASSQTSHDYEQYF.

This clone came up a few times. This chain joins TRBV4-3 and TRBJ2-1; TRBD1 matches 9 bases. Germline V gene sequence: CDR1 LGHNA, CDR2 YSLEER. The length of the CDR3 is 15 residues. The ends lost 2 bases at V and 5 bases at J; junction bases unmatched: 4. The CDR3 sequence is CASSQPGQGHNEQFF. CDR3 nucleotide sequence: TGCGCCAGCAGCCAACCGGGACAGGGACACAATGAGCAGTTCTTC.

This clone has a handful of counts. This chain joins TRBV10-3 and TRBJ2-3; D perhaps matches TRBD2 (6 bases). The CDR3 consists of 13 residues. The V end was cut by 11 bases, the J end by 2 bases, with 14 bases between. CDR1 is ENHRY, CDR2 SYGVKD, per germline. The DNA for the CDR3 is TGTGCCCTCAAAAGGGACTCCACAGATACGCAGTATTTT. Its translation: CALKRDSTDTQYF.

This clone was counted a single time. The chain has TRBV5-4 and TRBJ2-4; 8 nucleotides align to TRBD1. The CDR3 sequence is 17 residues long. V lost 0 bases to trimming and J lost 1 base; unmatched junction nucleotides: 6. Germline CDR1 reads SGHNT; CDR2 reads YYREEE (reference sequence). The CDR3 DNA reads as TGTGCCAGCAGCTTGGGGACAGGGACTGTTGCCAAAAACATTCAGTACTTC. This encodes CASSLGTGTVAKNIQYF.

The rearrangement links TRBV19 to TRBJ2-5; maybe TRBD1 (5 bases). CDR3 length equals 15 residues. The V gene's germline CDR1 is LNHDA and CDR2 SQIVND (reference sequence). Between the trimmed V and J ends, which lost 6 bases and 4 bases, there was a span of 18 bases. CDR3 sequence: CASSPSGYPTETQYF. CDR3 nucleotide sequence: TGTGCCAGTAGCCCTTCAGGGTATCCCACAGAGACCCAGTACTTC.

This clone was counted a few times. The V call is TRBV28, the J call TRBJ2-7, with 11 bases identical to TRBD1. Trimming removed 6 bases from V and 6 bases from J; junction bases left unmatched: 7. Germline values: CDR1 MDHEN, CDR2 SYDVKM. The CDR3 is made up of 14 amino acids. The CDR3 is CASRRTGGPLEQYF. The DNA of the CDR3 is TGTGCCAGCAGGCGGACAGGGGGCCCCCTCGAGCAGTACTTC.

This clone was recorded only once. The chain recombines TRBV2 with TRBJ1-2; the match to TRBD1 covers 9 bases. The J segment lost 8 bases and the V segment lost 6 bases, leaving 10 bases of the junction unmatched. Germline CDR1 and CDR2: SNHLY and FYNNEI. The CDR3 length is 14 residues. This CDR3 reads CASSGDRVDQGYTF. DNA of the CDR3: TGTGCCAGCAGCGGGGACAGGGTGGATCAGGGCTACACCTTC.

The CDR3 sequence is CASMLAGAADTQYF. CDR3 nucleotide sequence: TGTGCCAGCATGCTAGCGGGAGCAGCAGATACGCAGTATTTT. V gene TRBV7-6 combines with J gene TRBJ2-3, with 10 nucleotides matching TRBD2. V was clipped by 7 bases and J by 4 bases; unmatched bases: 5. This CDR3 is built from 14 residues. Germline V gene lookup returns CDR1 SGHVS and CDR2 FNYEAQ.

CDR3 sequence reads: CASRSQRSSGRPDTQYF. CDR3 bases: TGTGCCAGCAGGTCCCAAAGGAGTAGCGGGAGACCAGATACGCAGTATTTT. The chain couples TRBV2 to TRBJ2-3, with 9 bases matching TRBD2. This CDR3 spans 17 amino acids. V lost 6 bases, J lost 4 bases, and 14 bases stayed unmatched. The V gene's germline CDR1 is SNHLY and CDR2 FYNNEI.